The 4 T cell receptor beta chains reported below all come from one sample, sequenced in a study of blood T cell repertoires in COVID-19. Libraries were prepared by immunoSEQ multiplex PCR; TCRdb keeps only in-frame clonotypes and omits some of them. This sample has some 150,000 clones; roughly 86% occur once, and the top ten carry about 3.5%. The sample was peripheral blood. These receptors were collected from a man in his 70s with acute or convalescent COVID-19.

There are a few counts of this clone. This sequence joins TRBV19 and TRBJ1-4; 7 nucleotides agree with TRBD1. V trimming: 6 bases; J trimming: 5 bases; junction bases outside the gene matches: 3. CDR1 and CDR2 from the germline V gene are LNHDA and SQIVND (reference sequence). This CDR3 is built from 13 residues. The CDR3 protein is CASRGTENEKLFF. Here the CDR3 DNA reads TGTGCCAGTAGGGGGACAGAGAATGAAAAACTGTTTTTT.

The DNA for the CDR3 is TGTGCCTGGACTAGCGGGAGTAGTACAGATACGCAGTATTTT. This translates into CAWTSGSSTDTQYF. The chain uses TRBV30 and TRBJ2-3; TRBD2 aligns across 10 bases. After removal of 4 bases from V and 3 bases from J, the junction contained 4 bases not matched to a gene. CDR3 length: 14 residues. The germline V gene encodes CDR1 GTSNPN and CDR2 SVGIG (reference sequence).

The CDR3 DNA reads TGTGCCAGCAGTTTATCGGCCCGTGGTGGGAGTAATAGGTATGAGCAGTTCTTC. This gives the protein CASSLSARGGSNRYEQFF. V is TRBV27 and J is TRBJ2-1; possible D gene TRBD2, 5 bases. CDR1 is MNHEY, CDR2 SMNVEV, per germline (reference sequence). V was cut by 0 bases and J by 8 bases, with 23 bases left in between. This CDR3 is built from 18 residues.

The rearrangement links TRBV28 to TRBJ1-2; D is unclear. The CDR3 contains 13 residues. V shed 4 bases and J shed 3 bases, with 9 bases lying between them. Germline-derived CDR1 and CDR2 are MDHEN and SYDVKM. CDR3 region: CASSSPGYYGYTF. The CDR3 DNA follows: TGTGCCAGCAGTTCCCCGGGGTACTATGGCTACACCTTC.